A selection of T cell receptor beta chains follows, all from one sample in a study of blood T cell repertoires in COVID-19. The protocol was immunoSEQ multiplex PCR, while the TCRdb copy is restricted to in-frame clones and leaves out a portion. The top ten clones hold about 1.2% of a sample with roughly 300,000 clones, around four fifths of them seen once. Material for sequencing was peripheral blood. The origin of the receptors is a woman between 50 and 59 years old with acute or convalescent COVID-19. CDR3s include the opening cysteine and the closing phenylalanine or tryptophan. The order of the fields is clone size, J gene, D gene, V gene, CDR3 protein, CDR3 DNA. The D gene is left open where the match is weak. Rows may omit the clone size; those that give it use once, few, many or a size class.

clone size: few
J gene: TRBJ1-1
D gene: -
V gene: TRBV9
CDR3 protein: CASSPRQASNTEAFF
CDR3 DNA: TGTGCCAGCAGCCCCCGCCAGGCTTCGAACACTGAAGCTTTCTTT

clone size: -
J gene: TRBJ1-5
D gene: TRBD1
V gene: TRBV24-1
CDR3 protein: CATGDRASNQPQHF
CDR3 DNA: TGTGCCACCGGGGACAGGGCCAGCAATCAGCCCCAGCATTTT

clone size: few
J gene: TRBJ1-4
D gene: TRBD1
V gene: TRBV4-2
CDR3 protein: CASSPSLDRASGEKLFF
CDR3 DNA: TGTGCCAGCAGCCCTAGCCTGGACAGGGCGTCAGGAGAAAAACTGTTTTTT

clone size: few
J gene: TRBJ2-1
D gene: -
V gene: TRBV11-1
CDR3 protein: CASSLAASVNEQFF
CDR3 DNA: TGTGCCAGCAGCTTAGCGGCTAGTGTTAATGAGCAGTTCTTC

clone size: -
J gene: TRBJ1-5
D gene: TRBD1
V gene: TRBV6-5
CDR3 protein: CASSSGQLNQPQHF
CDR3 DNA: TGTGCCAGCAGCTCGGGACAGCTCAATCAGCCCCAGCATTTT

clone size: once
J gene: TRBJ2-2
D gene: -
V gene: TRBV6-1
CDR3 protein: CASSETNSNTGELFF
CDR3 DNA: TGTGCCAGCAGTGAAACAAATTCGAACACCGGGGAGCTGTTTTTT

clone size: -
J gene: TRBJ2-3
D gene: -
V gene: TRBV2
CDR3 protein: CASSEAEGGTDTQYF
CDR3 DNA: TGTGCCAGCAGTGAGGCCGAGGGTGGCACAGATACGCAGTATTTT

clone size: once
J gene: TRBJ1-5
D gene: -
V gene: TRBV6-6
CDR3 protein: CASSYSKTYQPQHF
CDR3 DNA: TGTGCCAGCAGTTACTCGAAAACTTATCAGCCCCAGCATTTT

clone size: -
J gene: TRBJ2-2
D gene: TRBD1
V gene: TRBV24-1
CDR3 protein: CATSDFGQGATGELFF
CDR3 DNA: TGTGCCACCAGTGATTTCGGGCAGGGGGCCACCGGGGAGCTGTTTTTT

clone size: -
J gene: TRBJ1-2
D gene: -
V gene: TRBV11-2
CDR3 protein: CASSLDLVGLPGYTF
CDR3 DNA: TGTGCCAGCAGCTTAGATTTGGTGGGACTTCCTGGCTACACCTTC

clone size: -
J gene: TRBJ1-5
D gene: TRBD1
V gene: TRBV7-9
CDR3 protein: CASSRDSPNQPQHF
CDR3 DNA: TGTGCCAGCAGCCGGGACAGCCCCAATCAGCCCCAGCATTTT

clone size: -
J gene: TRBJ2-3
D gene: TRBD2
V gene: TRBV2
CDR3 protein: CATLGGRVADTQYF
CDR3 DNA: TGTGCCACCTTGGGCGGGAGGGTAGCAGATACGCAGTATTTT

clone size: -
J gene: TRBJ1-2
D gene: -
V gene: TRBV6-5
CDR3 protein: CASEWTVPGYTF
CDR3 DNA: TGTGCCAGCGAATGGACAGTGCCTGGCTACACCTTC

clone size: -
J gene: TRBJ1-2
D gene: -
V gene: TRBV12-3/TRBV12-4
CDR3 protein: CASSSDSRSGYTF
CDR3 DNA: TGTGCCAGCAGTTCCGACTCAAGGAGTGGCTACACCTTC

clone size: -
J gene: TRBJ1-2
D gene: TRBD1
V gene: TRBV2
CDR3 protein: CASNPRTGTTYGYTF
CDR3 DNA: TGTGCCAGCAATCCAAGGACAGGGACCACCTATGGCTACACCTTC

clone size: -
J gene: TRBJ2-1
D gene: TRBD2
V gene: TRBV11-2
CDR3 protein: CASTRGSGGNEQFF
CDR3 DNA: TGTGCCAGCACAAGGGGTAGCGGGGGCAATGAGCAGTTCTTC

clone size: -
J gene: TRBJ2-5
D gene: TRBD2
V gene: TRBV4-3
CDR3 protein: CASSQDLGGLAGGETQYF
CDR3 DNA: TGCGCCAGCAGCCAAGATCTCGGGGGACTAGCGGGAGGAGAGACCCAGTACTTC

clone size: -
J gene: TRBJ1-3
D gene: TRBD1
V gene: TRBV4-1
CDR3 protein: CASSQDRGPGNTIYF
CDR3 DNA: TGCGCCAGCAGCCAAGACAGGGGGCCTGGAAACACCATATATTTT

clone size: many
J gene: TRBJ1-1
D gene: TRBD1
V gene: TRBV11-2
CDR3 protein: CASSIQTGPYTEAFF
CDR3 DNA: TGTGCCAGCAGCATCCAGACAGGGCCCTACACTGAAGCTTTCTTT

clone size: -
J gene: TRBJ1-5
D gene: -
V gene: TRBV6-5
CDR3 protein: CASSYAHTFTRPQHF
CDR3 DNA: TGTGCCAGCAGTTACGCGCATACCTTTACCCGGCCCCAGCATTTT

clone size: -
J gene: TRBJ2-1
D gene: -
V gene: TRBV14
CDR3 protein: CASSPLEGGGWDEQFF
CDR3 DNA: TGTGCCAGCAGCCCACTGGAGGGAGGCGGTTGGGATGAGCAGTTCTTC

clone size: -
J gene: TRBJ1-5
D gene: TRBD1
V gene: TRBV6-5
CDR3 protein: CATKRQGTQPQHF
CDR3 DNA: TGTGCCACCAAACGACAGGGTACTCAGCCCCAGCATTTT

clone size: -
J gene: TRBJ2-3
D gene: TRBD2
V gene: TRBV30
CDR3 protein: CAYAGGSTDTQYF
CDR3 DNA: TGTGCCTACGCGGGGGGTAGCACAGATACGCAGTATTTT

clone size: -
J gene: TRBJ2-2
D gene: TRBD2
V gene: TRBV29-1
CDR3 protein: CSVGGPTSGSAGELFF
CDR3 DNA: TGCAGCGTTGGGGGCCCGACTAGCGGGAGTGCCGGGGAGCTGTTTTTT

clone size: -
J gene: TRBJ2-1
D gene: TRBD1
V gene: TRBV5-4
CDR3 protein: CASSRGQGLNEQFF
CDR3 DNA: TGTGCCAGCAGCCGTGGACAGGGGTTGAATGAGCAGTTCTTC

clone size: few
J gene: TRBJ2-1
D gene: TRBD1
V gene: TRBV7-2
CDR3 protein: CASSLQGDREQFF
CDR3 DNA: TGTGCCAGCAGCTTACAGGGGGACAGGGAGCAGTTCTTC

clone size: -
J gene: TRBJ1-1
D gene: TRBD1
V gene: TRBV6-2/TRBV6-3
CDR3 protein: CASSYSLRQGDTEAFF
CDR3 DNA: TGTGCCAGCAGTTACTCCCTACGACAGGGAGACACTGAAGCTTTCTTT

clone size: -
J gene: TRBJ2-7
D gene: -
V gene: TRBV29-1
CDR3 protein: CSVGPGTYEQYF
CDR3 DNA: TGCAGCGTTGGGCCAGGAACCTACGAGCAGTACTTC

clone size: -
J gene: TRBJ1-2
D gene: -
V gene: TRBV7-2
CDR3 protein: CASRLTEVLGYTF
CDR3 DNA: TGTGCCAGCAGACTTACAGAAGTTCTAGGCTACACCTTC

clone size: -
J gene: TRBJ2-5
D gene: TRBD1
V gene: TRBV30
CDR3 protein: CAWSGGETQYF
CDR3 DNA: TGTGCCTGGTCAGGGGGTGAGACCCAGTACTTC

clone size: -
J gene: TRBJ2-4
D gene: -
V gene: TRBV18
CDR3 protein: CASSPGRVVNIQYF
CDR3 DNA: TGTGCCAGCTCCCCGGGCAGGGTCGTTAACATTCAGTACTTC

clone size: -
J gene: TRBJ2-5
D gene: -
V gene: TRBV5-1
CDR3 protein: CASSLERPGGETQYF
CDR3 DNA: TGCGCCAGCAGCTTGGAGAGACCCGGGGGAGAGACCCAGTACTTC

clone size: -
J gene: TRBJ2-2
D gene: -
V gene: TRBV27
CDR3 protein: CASSIRLANTGELFF
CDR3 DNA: TGTGCCAGCAGTATCAGACTAGCGAACACCGGGGAGCTGTTTTTT

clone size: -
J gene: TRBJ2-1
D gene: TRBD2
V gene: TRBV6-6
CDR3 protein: CASSLLGLAGGGEQFF
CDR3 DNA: TGTGCCAGCAGCTTACTTGGACTAGCGGGAGGGGGGGAGCAGTTCTTC

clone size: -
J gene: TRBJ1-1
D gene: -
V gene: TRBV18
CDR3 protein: CASSPGRVPNTEAFF
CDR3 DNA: TGTGCCAGCTCACCGGGGAGGGTTCCGAACACTGAAGCTTTCTTT

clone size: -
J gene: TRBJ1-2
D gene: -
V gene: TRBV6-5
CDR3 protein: CASTETGYGYTF
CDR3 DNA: TGTGCCAGCACCGAGACAGGCTATGGCTACACCTTC

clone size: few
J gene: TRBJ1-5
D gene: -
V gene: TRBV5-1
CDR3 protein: CASTLDDPSNQPQHF
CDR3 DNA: TGCGCCAGCACCCTAGACGACCCGAGCAATCAGCCCCAGCATTTT

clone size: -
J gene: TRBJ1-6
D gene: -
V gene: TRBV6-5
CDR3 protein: CASSIQRTYNSPLHF
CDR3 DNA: TGTGCCAGCAGTATTCAGAGGACATATAATTCACCCCTCCACTTT

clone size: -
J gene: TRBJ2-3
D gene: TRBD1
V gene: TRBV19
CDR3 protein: CASSIWQGAAADTQYF
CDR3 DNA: TGTGCCAGTAGTATATGGCAGGGGGCGGCTGCAGATACGCAGTATTTT